The 19 T cell receptor beta chains listed next were all sequenced from one sample in a study of T cell responses to AZD1222 COVID-19 vaccine. Produced via immunoSEQ multiplex PCR; TCRdb's table is partial and in-frame only. The data show about 110,000 clones, with about 88% seen just once and approximately 15% held by the top ten. The sample in question was peripheral blood, obtained on day 0 of AZD1222 vaccination. These receptors came from an adult in good health.

This clone was counted a few times. The same CDR3 also results from other DNA sequences found in this sample. The chain is built from TRBV9 and TRBJ1-3; tentatively, D is TRBD1 (5 bases). Germline lookup yields CDR1 SGDLS and CDR2 YYNGEE. Trimming left V 3 bases short and J 2 bases short, with 9 bases between. This CDR3 is built from 14 residues. CDR3 sequence (DNA): TGTGCCAGCAGCGCGGGGACGGCTGGAAACACCATATATTTT. This codes for CASSAGTAGNTIYF.

The chain carries TRBV11-3 and TRBJ1-4; 9 bases line up with TRBD1. Germline-derived CDR1 and CDR2 are SGHNT and YENEEA. The J segment lost 5 bases and the V segment lost 3 bases, leaving 1 base of the junction unmatched. The length of the CDR3 is 14 residues. For the CDR3, the DNA is TGTGCCAGCAGCTTGGGACAGGGAAATGAAAAACTGTTTTTT. The encoded protein is CASSLGQGNEKLFF.

The rearrangement links TRBV27 to TRBJ1-4, with 7 bases fitting TRBD1. Germline V lookup: CDR1 MNHEY, CDR2 SMNVEV (reference sequence). V shed 0 bases and J 8 bases; nucleotides not matched to a gene: 9. The CDR3 spans 16 residues. The CDR3 region has the DNA TGTGCCAGCAGTTTATCACCCAAGGGGGCTGGCGAAAAACTGTTTTTT. Its protein is CASSLSPKGAGEKLFF.

This chain uses TRBV7-6 with TRBJ1-1; 7 nucleotides agree with TRBD1. Losses at the gene ends were 0 bases for V and 6 bases for J; bases not matched to a gene: 16. The CDR3 extends over 18 amino acids. In germline, CDR1 is SGHVS, CDR2 FNYEAQ. CDR3 protein: CASSLANRGAFRIAEAFF. The CDR3 DNA sequence: TGTGCCAGCAGCTTAGCGAACAGGGGCGCATTTAGAATCGCTGAAGCTTTCTTT. The variable domain in full, with the rest retrieved from reference TRBV7-6 and TRBJ1-1, is GAGVSQSPRYKVTKRGQDVALRCDPISGHVSLYWYRQALGQGPEFLTYFNYEAQQDKSGLPNDRFSAERPEGSISTLTIQRTEQRDSAMYRCASSLANRGAFRIAEAFFGQGTRLTVV.

The chain carries TRBV6-1 and TRBJ2-7; 10 nucleotides line up with TRBD2. J lost 5 bases, V lost 3 bases, and 10 bases had no gene match. The CDR3 runs to 16 residues. Germline lookup yields CDR1 MNHNS and CDR2 SASEGT. The CDR3 DNA reads TGTGCCAGCAGTGAGCTTAGCGGGGGGCTCTATAACGAGCAGTACTTC. Protein product: CASSELSGGLYNEQYF.

V usage is TRBV9 and J usage is TRBJ2-1; TRBD2 aligns across 7 bases. Germline CDR1 reads SGDLS; CDR2 reads YYNGEE. This CDR3 comprises 13 residues. Trimming removed 6 bases from V and 6 bases from J; junction bases left unmatched: 6. CDR3 nucleotides: TGTGCCAGCAACCGGGACTACTCCAATGAGCAGTTCTTC. Amino acid sequence: CASNRDYSNEQFF.

The J gene is TRBJ1-4, the V gene TRBV3-1 (or the pseudogene TRBV3-2), with a possible D match to TRBD1 (5 bases). The ends were cut back, 1 base at V and 11 bases at J, with 20 bases in the middle. Per germline, CDR1 LGHDT and CDR2 YNNKEL (reference sequence). The CDR3 totals 16 residues. The CDR3 region has the DNA TGTGCCAGCAGCCAAGCCCTAACAGGACCGACTAAGAAACTGTTTTTT. This gives the protein CASSQALTGPTKKLFF.

The chain couples TRBV24-1 to TRBJ2-3; 8 bases agree with TRBD2. The CDR3 has 13 residues. Unmatched junction bases numbered 5, after V lost 9 bases and J lost 4 bases. Germline V gives CDR1 KGHDR, CDR2 SFDVKD. CDR3 DNA: TGTGCCACCCAGCGGGAGTCGGCAGATACGCAGTATTTT. Amino acid sequence: CATQRESADTQYF.

The chain joins TRBV11-3 to TRBJ2-5; D not certain. V was cut by 2 bases and J by 4 bases, with 2 bases left in between. CDR1 SGHNT and CDR2 YENEEA come from the germline V gene. The CDR3 loop spans 11 amino acids. For the CDR3, the DNA is TGTGCCAGCAGCTTAAGAGAGACCCAGTACTTC. Its translation is CASSLRETQYF. Variable domain in full (rest from reference TRBV11-3 and TRBJ2-5): EAGVVQSPRYKIIEKKQPVAFWCNPISGHNTLYWYLQNLGQGPELLIRYENEEAVDDSQLPKDRFSAERLKGVDSTLKIQPAELGDSAVYLCASSLRETQYFGPGTRLLVL.

The V gene is TRBV29-1, the J gene TRBJ2-1; 7 bases match TRBD2. The CDR3 covers 14 residues. The ends lost 4 bases at V and 4 bases at J; junction bases unmatched: 7. Germline V gene lookup returns CDR1 SQVTM and CDR2 ANQGSEA. The CDR3 is CSVAPPSGYNEQFF. Here the CDR3 DNA reads TGCAGCGTTGCCCCCCCTAGCGGATACAATGAGCAGTTCTTC.

This clone was recorded once. This sequence joins TRBV3-1 (or the pseudogene TRBV3-2) and TRBJ1-1; the D is unclear. Trimming shortened V by 1 base and J by 2 bases, and 5 bases separated the two germline ends. The CDR3 length is 13 residues. CDR1 is LGHDT and CDR2 is YNNKEL in the germline V gene (reference sequence). CDR3 protein: CASSQGGNTEAFF. Written as DNA, the CDR3 is TGTGCCAGCAGCCAAGGGGGAAACACTGAAGCTTTCTTT.

J is TRBJ2-7 and V is TRBV2; 7 bases align to TRBD1. The V gene's germline CDR1 is SNHLY and CDR2 FYNNEI. This CDR3 contains 15 residues. The junction had 18 bases not matched to a gene; V was cut back by 9 bases and J by 7 bases. CDR3 in amino acids: CASSRGPVGQLEQYF. The CDR3 region has the DNA TGTGCCAGTTCAAGGGGGCCGGTCGGTCAATTGGAGCAGTACTTC.

This chain connects TRBV24-1 to TRBJ1-1; unclear D gene. Germline assignment: CDR1 KGHDR and CDR2 SFDVKD. The length of the CDR3 is 13 residues. V was trimmed by 8 bases and J by 0 bases, leaving 9 bases between them. The DNA of the CDR3 is TGTGCCACCAAGTATGGGGTGAACACTGAAGCTTTCTTT. Translating it yields CATKYGVNTEAFF.

This chain joins TRBV6-1 and TRBJ2-4; TRBD2 is a possible D gene (6 bases). The V end lost 3 bases, the J end lost 0 bases, and 12 bases lay between the germline ends. The CDR3 totals 16 residues. In germline, CDR1 is MNHNS, CDR2 SASEGT. The CDR3 coding sequence is TGTGCCAGCAGTGATCGCGCGGGACTAGCCAAAAACATTCAGTACTTC. Its protein is CASSDRAGLAKNIQYF.

The chain couples TRBV5-4 to TRBJ2-2, with unresolved D. CDR1 is SGHNT and CDR2 is YYREEE in the germline V gene (reference sequence). The CDR3 spans 15 residues. Trimming removed 5 bases at V and 2 bases at J, with 13 bases between. The CDR3 sequence is CASSQGQDNTGELFF. The DNA for the CDR3 is TGTGCCAGCAGTCAAGGGCAGGACAACACCGGGGAGCTGTTTTTT.

The CDR3 reads CASSQDLTGGLSGYTF. Here the CDR3 DNA reads TGTGCCAGCAGCCAAGATTTGACAGGGGGCCTCTCTGGCTACACCTTC. V gene TRBV14 combines with J gene TRBJ1-2, with 10 bases aligning to TRBD1. Germline lookup yields CDR1 SGHDN and CDR2 FVKESK. The V gene end was trimmed by 0 bases and the J gene end by 7 bases; junction bases not matched to a gene: 8. The CDR3 spans 16 residues.

This clone was seen only a few times. Here the CDR3 DNA reads TGTGCCTGGAGCGAACTCTCAGGGGGTAGATCACCCCTCCACTTT. Translation gives CAWSELSGGRSPLHF. V gene TRBV30 combines with J gene TRBJ1-6; TRBD1 matches at 7 bases. This CDR3 has 15 amino acids. J was trimmed by 10 bases and V by 3 bases; bases with no gene match: 12. Germline V lookup: CDR1 GTSNPN, CDR2 SVGIG (reference sequence).

V usage is TRBV28 and J usage is TRBJ1-1; D call uncertain. This CDR3 comprises 13 residues. From germline, CDR1 is MDHEN and CDR2 SYDVKM. V lost 2 bases and J 0 bases, leaving 4 bases between the germline ends. The CDR3 DNA reads TGTGCCAGCAGTTTAGCCTTGAACACTGAAGCTTTCTTT. It specifies CASSLALNTEAFF.

The rearrangement uses TRBV7-2 and TRBJ1-1; D not resolved. Germline V CDR1 and CDR2: SGHTA, FQGNSA. This CDR3 region has 13 residues. Between the trimmed V and J ends, which lost 0 bases and 5 bases, there was a span of 7 bases. The CDR3 is CASSLARGTEAFF. The CDR3 DNA sequence: TGTGCCAGCAGCTTAGCCCGGGGAACTGAAGCTTTCTTT.